This T cell receptor beta chain was captured by sequencing in a study of blood T cells in healthy people across ages. Primed by a sample-barcoded 5' primer and a J-beta primer mix, a second PCR proceeded for roughly 6 to 12 cycles. TCRdb re-derived calls from the 5' RACE reads in MiXCR, one entry per CDR3 protein. The table has under 1 million distinct CDR3 sequences, 40% to 50% seen once; the top ten hold about 21%. The V gene's germline CDR1 is DFQATT and CDR2 SNEGSKA (reference sequence). Deletions cut 3 bases from V and 1 base from J, with 18 bases between. The CDR3 contains 16 residues. Source material: blood. V is TRBV20-1 and J is TRBJ1-1; D perhaps matches TRBD1 (5 bases). The receptor was isolated from a man between 60 and 70 years old in good health. In DNA, the CDR3 is TGCAGTGCTAGTGTGTACCAGGGACCCCAGAACACTGAAGCTTTCTTT. It encodes CSASVYQGPQNTEAFF.